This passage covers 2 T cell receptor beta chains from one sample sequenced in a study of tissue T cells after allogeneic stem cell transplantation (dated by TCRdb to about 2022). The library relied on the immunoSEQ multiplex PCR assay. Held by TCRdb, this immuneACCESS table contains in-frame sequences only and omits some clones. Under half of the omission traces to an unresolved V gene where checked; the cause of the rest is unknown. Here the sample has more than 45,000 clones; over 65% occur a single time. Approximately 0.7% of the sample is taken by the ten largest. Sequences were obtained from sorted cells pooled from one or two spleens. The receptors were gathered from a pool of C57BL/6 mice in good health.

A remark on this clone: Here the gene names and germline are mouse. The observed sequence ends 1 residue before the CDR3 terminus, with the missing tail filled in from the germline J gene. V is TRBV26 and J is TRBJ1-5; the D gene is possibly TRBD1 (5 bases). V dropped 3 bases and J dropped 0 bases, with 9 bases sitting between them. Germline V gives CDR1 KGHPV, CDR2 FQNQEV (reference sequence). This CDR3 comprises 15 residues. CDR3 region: CASSLDRYNNQAPLF. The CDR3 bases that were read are TGTGCCAGCAGTCTAGACAGATATAACAACCAGGCTCCGCTT.

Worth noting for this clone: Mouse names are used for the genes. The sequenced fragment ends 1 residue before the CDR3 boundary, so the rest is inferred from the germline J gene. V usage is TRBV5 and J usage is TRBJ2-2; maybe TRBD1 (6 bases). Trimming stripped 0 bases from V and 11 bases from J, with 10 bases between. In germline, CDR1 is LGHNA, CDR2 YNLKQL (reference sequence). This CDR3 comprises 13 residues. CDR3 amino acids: CASSQDGQFQLYF. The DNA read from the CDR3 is TGTGCCAGCAGCCAAGATGGACAGTTTCAGCTCTAC.